The T cell receptor (beta chain) under discussion was sequenced for a study of T cells in women clearing cervical HPV infection. V was pared by 10 bases and J by 0 bases, with 18 bases between. CDR1 is SNHLY, CDR2 FYNNEI, per germline. The CDR3 is 16 residues long. The protocol was immunoSEQ multiplex PCR, while the TCRdb copy is restricted to in-frame clones and leaves out a portion. In all, the sample yields about 36,000 clones. As to this clone: The sequence runs out 3 residues before the end of the CDR3; the remainder is reconstructed from the germline J gene.

Sequencing used blood buffy coat. V is TRBV2 and J is TRBJ1-4; unclear D gene. The sequence derives from a woman aged 18-69 years with a cervical HPV16 infection that either progressed to CIN3+ or cleared (not recorded which). CDR3 loop: CATTRARGATNEKLFF. The CDR3 bases that were read are TGTGCCACCACTCGGGCGCGGGGAGCAACTAATGAAAAA.